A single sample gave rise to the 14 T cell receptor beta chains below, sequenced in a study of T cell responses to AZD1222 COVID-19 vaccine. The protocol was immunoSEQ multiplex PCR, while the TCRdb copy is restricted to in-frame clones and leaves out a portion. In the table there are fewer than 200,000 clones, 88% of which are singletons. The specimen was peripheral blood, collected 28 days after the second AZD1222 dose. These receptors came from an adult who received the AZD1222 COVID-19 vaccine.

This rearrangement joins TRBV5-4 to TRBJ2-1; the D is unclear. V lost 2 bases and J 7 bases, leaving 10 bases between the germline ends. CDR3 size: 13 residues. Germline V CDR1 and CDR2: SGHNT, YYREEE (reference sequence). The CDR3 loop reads CASSLWGRNEQFF. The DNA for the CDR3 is TGTGCCAGCAGCTTATGGGGTCGGAATGAGCAGTTCTTC.

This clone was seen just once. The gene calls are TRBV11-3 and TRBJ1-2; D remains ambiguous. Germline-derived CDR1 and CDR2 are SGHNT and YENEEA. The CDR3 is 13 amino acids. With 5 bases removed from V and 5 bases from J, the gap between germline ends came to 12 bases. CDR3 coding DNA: TGTGCCAGCAGCGGGGTTCTGGGATATGGCTACACCTTC. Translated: CASSGVLGYGYTF.

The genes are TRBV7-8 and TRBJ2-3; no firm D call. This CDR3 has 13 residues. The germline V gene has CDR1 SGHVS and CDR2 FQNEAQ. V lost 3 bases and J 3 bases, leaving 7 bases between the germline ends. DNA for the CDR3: TGTGCCAGCAGCTTTTTCCGAACAGATACGCAGTATTTT. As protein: CASSFFRTDTQYF.

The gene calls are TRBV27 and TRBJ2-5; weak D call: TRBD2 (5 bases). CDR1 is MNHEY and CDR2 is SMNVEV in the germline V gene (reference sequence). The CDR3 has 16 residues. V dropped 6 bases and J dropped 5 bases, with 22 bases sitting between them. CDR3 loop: CASSRLGRPAGETQYF. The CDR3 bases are TGTGCCAGCAGCCGGCTTGGGCGACCGGCGGGCGAGACCCAGTACTTC.

The CDR3 nucleotides are TGTGCCAGCTCACCTGACAGTTCCTACAATGAGCAGTTCTTC. Translating it yields CASSPDSSYNEQFF. J is TRBJ2-1 and V is TRBV18, with D tentatively TRBD1 (5 bases). V was cut by 3 bases and J by 1 base, with 7 bases left in between. The germline V gene has CDR1 KGHSH and CDR2 LQKENI. CDR3 size: 14 residues.

The DNA for the CDR3 is TGTGCCAGCGGCGACTCCAACTATGGCTACACCTTC. Amino acids: CASGDSNYGYTF. The chain has TRBV12-3 or TRBV12-4 and TRBJ1-2; no firm D call. The CDR3 runs 12 residues. The V gene lost 8 bases and the J gene lost 2 bases, with 9 bases spanning the gap.

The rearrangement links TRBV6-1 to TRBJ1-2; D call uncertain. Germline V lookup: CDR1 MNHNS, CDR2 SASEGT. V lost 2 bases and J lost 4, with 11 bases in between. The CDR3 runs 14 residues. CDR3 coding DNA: TGTGCCAGCAGTGAACGGAGGAGTGTCTATGGCTACACCTTC. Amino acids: CASSERRSVYGYTF.

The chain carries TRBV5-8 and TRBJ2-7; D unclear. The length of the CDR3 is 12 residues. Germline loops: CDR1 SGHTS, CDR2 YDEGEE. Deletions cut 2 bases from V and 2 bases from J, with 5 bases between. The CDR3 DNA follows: TGTGCCAGCAGCTTCGGAGCCTACGAGCAGTACTTC. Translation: CASSFGAYEQYF. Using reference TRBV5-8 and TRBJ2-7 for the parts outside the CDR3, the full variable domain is EAGVTQSPTHLIKTRGQQATLRCSPISGHTSVYWYQQALGLGLQFLLWYDEGEERNRGNFPPRFSGRQFPNYSSELNVNALELEDSALYLCASSFGAYEQYFGPGTRLTVT.

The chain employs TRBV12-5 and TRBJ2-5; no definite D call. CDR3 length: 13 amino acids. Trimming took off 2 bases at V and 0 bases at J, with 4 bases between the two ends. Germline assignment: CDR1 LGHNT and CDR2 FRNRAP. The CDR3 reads CASGLPNQETQYF. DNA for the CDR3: TGTGCTAGTGGTTTGCCTAACCAAGAGACCCAGTACTTC.

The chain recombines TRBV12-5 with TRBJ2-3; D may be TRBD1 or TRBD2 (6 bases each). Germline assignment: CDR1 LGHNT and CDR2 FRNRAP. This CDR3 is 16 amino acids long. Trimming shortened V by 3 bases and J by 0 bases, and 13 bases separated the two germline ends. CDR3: CASGLGGGSSTDTQYF. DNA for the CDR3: TGTGCTAGTGGTTTAGGAGGGGGGAGTAGCACAGATACGCAGTATTTT.

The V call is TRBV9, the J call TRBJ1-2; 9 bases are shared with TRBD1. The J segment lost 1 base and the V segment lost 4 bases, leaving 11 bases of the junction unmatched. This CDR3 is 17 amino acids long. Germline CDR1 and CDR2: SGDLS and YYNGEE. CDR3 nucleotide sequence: TGTGCCAGCAGCTTGGGGACAGGGATCAGCATTAACTATGGCTACACCTTC. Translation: CASSLGTGISINYGYTF.

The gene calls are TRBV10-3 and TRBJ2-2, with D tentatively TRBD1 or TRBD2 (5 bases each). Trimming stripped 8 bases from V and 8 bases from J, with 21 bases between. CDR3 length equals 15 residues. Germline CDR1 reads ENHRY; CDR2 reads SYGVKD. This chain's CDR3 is CAIALRDPTPGELFF. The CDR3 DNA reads TGTGCCATCGCACTACGGGACCCTACCCCGGGGGAGCTGTTTTTT.

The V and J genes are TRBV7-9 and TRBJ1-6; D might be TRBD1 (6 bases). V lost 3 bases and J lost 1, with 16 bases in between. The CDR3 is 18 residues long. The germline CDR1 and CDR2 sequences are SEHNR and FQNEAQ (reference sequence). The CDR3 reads CASSFRGGEASYNSPLHF. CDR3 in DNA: TGTGCCAGCAGCTTCCGGGGGGGCGAAGCTTCCTATAATTCACCCCTCCACTTT.

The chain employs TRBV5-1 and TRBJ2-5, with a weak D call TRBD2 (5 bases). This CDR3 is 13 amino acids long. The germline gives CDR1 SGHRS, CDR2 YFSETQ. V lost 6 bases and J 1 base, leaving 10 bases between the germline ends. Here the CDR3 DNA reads TGCGCCAGCAACCCGGGGTTCCAAGAGACCCAGTACTTC. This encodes CASNPGFQETQYF. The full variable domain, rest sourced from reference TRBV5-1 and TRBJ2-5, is KAGVTQTPRYLIKTRGQQVTLSCSPISGHRSVSWYQQTPGQGLQFLFEYFSETQRNKGNFPGRFSGRQFSNSRSEMNVSTLELGDSALYLCASNPGFQETQYFGPGTRLLVL.